The present T cell receptor beta chain was sequenced within a study of T-cell memory formation after mild COVID-19. Germline values: CDR1 SEHNR, CDR2 FQNEAQ (reference sequence). The J segment lost 5 bases and the V segment lost 5 bases, leaving 9 bases of the junction unmatched. This CDR3 contains 15 residues. The authors produced TCR alpha and TCR beta cDNA libraries with sample barcodes and UMIs by 5'RACE using constant-segment primers. TCRdb analysed the 5' RACE reads with MiXCR anew, one entry per CDR3 protein. The table includes 350,000 to 450,000 distinct CDR3 sequences, 15% to 25% detected once.

The origin of this receptor is an adult woman who had mild COVID-19 (a few samples of this study predate the infection). Cell type and time point are not known. The rearrangement links TRBV7-9 to TRBJ2-5; 9 nucleotides agree with TRBD1. The sample consisted of PBMCs or a T cell subset sorted from them (not recorded which). Here the CDR3 reads CASSLGTGNSETQYF. DNA of the CDR3: TGTGCCAGCAGCCTCGGGACAGGGAATTCCGAGACCCAGTACTTC.